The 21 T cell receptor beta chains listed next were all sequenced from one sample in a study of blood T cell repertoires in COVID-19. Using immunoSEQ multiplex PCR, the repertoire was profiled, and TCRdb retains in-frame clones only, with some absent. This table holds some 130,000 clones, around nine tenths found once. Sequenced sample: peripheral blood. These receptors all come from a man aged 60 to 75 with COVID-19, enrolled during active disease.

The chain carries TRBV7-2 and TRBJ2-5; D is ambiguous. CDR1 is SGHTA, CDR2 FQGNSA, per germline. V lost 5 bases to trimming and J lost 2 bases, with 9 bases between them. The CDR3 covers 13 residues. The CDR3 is CASSDWIQETQYF. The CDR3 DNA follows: TGTGCCAGCAGCGACTGGATACAAGAGACCCAGTACTTC.

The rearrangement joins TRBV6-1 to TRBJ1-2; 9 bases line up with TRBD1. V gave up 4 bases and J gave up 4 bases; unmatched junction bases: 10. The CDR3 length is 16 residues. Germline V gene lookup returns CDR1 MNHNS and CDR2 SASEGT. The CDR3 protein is CASSARTGASPYGYTF. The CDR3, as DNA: TGTGCCAGCAGTGCAAGGACAGGGGCCTCCCCCTATGGCTACACCTTC.

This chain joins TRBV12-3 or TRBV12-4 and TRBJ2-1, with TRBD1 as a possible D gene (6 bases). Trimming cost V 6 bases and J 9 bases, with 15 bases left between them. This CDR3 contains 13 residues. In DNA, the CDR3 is TGTGCCAGCAGGACGACAGGTTATGGTGAGCAGTTCTTC. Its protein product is CASRTTGYGEQFF.

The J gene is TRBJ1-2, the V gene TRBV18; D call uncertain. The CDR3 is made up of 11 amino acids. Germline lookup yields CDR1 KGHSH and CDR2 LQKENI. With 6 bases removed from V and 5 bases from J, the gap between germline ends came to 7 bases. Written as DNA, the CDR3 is TGTGCCAGCTCCCAATCATATGGCTACACCTTC. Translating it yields CASSQSYGYTF. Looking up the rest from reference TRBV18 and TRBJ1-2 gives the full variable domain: NAGVMQNPRHLVRRRGQEARLRCSPMKGHSHVYWYRQLPEEGLKFMVYLQKENIIDESGMPKERFSAEFPKEGPSILRIQQVVRGDSAAYFCASSQSYGYTFGSGTRLTVV.

The CDR3, as DNA: TGTGCCAGCAGCTTTGGGGGACAGAAAGGAAACACCATATATTTT. Residues: CASSFGGQKGNTIYF. The chain has TRBV11-2 and TRBJ1-3; 7 bases align to TRBD1. This CDR3 spans 15 amino acids. V lost 3 bases, J lost 4 bases, and 6 bases stayed unmatched. From germline, CDR1 is SGHAT and CDR2 FQNNGV.

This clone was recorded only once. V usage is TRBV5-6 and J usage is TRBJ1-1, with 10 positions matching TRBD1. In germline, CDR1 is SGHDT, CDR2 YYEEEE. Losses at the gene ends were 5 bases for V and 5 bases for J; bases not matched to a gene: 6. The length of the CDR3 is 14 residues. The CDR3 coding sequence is TGTGCCAGCAGGGGGACAGGGGCGCGGACTGAAGCTTTCTTT. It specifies CASRGTGARTEAFF.

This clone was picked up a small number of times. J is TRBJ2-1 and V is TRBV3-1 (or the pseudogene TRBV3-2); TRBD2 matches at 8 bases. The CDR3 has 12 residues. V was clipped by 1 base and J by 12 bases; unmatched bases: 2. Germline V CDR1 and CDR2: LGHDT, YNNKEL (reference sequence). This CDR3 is CASSQVAGGQFF. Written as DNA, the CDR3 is TGTGCCAGCAGCCAAGTGGCGGGGGGGCAGTTCTTC.

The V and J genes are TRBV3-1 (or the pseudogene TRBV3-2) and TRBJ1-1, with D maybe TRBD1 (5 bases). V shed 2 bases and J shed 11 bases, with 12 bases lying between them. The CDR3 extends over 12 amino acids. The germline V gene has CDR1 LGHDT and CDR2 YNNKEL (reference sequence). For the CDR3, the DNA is TGTGCCAGCAGCCAACCCGACAGTTCGGCTTTCTTT. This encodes CASSQPDSSAFF.

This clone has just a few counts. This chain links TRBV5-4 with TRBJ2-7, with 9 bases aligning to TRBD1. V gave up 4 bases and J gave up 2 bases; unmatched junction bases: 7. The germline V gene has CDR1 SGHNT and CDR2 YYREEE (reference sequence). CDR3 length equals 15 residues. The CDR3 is CASSMGQGIPYEQYF. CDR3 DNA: TGTGCCAGCAGCATGGGACAGGGTATTCCCTACGAGCAGTACTTC.

The CDR3 loop reads CATSRDPSDTQYF. CDR3 nucleotides: TGTGCCACCAGCAGAGATCCGAGCGATACGCAGTATTTT. The chain links TRBV15 to TRBJ2-3, with D uncertain. V lost 0 bases to trimming and J lost 6 bases, with 7 bases between them. There are 13 residues in the CDR3. The germline V gene encodes CDR1 LNHNV and CDR2 YYDKDF (reference sequence).

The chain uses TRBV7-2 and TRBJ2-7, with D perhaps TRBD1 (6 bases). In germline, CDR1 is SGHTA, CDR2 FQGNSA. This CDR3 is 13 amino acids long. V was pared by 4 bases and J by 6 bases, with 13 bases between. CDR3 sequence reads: CASSSQQGFEQYF. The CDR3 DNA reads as TGTGCCAGCAGCTCCCAACAGGGTTTCGAGCAGTACTTC. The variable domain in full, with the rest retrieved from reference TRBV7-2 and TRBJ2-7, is GAGVSQSPSNKVTEKGKDVELRCDPISGHTALYWYRQSLGQGLEFLIYFQGNSAPDKSGLPSDRFSAERTGGSVSTLTIQRTQQEDSAVYLCASSSQQGFEQYFGPGTRLTVT.

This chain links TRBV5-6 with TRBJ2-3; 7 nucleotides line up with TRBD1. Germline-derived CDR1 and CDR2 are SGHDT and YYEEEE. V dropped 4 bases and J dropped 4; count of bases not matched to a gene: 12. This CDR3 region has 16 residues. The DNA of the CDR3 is TGTGCCAGCAGCAGTCAGACAGGGAGAGGGGCAGATACGCAGTATTTT. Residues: CASSSQTGRGADTQYF.

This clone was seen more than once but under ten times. The DNA for the CDR3 is TGTGCCAGCAGCTTAGGTAGAGGCCCCAGATATAGCAATCAGCCCCAGCATTTT. It is translated as CASSLGRGPRYSNQPQHF. The chain recombines TRBV7-8 with TRBJ1-5; D not resolved. The CDR3 covers 18 residues. V lost 1 base and J 0 bases, leaving 16 bases between the germline ends. Germline CDR1 is SGHVS and CDR2 is FQNEAQ.

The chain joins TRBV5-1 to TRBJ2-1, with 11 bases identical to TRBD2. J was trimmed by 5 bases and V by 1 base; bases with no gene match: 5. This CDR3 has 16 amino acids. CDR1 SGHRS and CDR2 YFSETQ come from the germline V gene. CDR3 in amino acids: CASSLTASGGNNEQFF. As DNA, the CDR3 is TGCGCCAGCAGCTTGACCGCTAGCGGGGGGAACAATGAGCAGTTCTTC.

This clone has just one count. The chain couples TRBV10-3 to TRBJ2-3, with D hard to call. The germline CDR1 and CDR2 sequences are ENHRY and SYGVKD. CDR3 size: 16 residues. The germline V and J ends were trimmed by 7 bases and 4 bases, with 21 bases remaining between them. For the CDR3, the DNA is TGTGCCATCACCCCGGTCGAGGAGTTCCACCCAGATACGCAGTATTTT. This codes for CAITPVEEFHPDTQYF.

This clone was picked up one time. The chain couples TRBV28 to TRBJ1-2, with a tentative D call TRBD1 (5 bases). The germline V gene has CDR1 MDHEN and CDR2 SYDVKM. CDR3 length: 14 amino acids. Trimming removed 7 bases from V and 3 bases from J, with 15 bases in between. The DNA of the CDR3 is TGTGCCAGCAATCCCCCCACAGGTTACTATGGCTACACCTTC. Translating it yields CASNPPTGYYGYTF.

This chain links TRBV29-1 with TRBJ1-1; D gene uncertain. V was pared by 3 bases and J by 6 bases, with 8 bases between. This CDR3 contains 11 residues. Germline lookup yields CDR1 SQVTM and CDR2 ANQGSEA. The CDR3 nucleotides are TGCAGCGTTGAGCGCGAACCTGAAGCTTTCTTT. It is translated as CSVEREPEAFF.

The CDR3 here is CASSKQGRGQLETQYF. The CDR3, as DNA: TGTGCCAGCAGCAAACAAGGCAGGGGACAATTGGAGACCCAGTACTTC. The chain has TRBV21-1 and TRBJ2-5; TRBD1, the D gene given by the table, was not confirmed from the DNA. TRBV21-1 is designated a pseudogene. CDR3 length equals 16 residues.

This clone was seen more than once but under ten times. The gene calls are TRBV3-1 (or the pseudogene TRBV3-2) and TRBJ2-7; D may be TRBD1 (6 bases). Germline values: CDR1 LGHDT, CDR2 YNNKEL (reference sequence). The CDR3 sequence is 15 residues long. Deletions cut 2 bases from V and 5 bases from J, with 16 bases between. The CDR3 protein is CASSQPTLNRDEQYF. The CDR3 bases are TGTGCCAGCAGCCAACCAACCCTCAACAGGGACGAGCAGTACTTC.

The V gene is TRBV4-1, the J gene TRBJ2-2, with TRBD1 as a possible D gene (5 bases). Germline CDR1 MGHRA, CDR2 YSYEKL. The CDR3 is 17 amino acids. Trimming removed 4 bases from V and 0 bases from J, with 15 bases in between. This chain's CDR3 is CASSLQGLGANTGELFF. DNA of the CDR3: TGCGCCAGCAGCCTCCAGGGATTAGGGGCGAACACCGGGGAGCTGTTTTTT.

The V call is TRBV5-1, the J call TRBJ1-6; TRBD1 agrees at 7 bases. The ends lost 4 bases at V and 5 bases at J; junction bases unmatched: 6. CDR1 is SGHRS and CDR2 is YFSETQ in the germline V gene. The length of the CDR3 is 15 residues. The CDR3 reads CASSPGQYNNSPLHF. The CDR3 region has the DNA TGCGCCAGCAGCCCGGGACAGTATAATAATTCACCCCTCCACTTT.